A selection of T cell receptor beta chains follows, all from one sample in a study of identical twins. TCRdb reprocessed the 5' RACE reads with MiXCR, giving one entry per CDR3 protein. The table lists about 660,000 distinct CDR3 sequences, approximately 9% of them singletons. The data also belong to a second study, concerning yellow fever vaccine responses in identical twins.

The sample taken for sequencing was PBMCs. The receptor source for this set is a woman between 18 and 29 years old in good health. The CDR3 runs from the conserved cysteine through the conserved F or W. D genes are given only for firm matches. A clone size is listed for some rows: how often the clone was seen (once, few, many), or a class if it is expanded.

clone size,J gene,V gene,D gene,CDR3 protein,CDR3 DNA
many,TRBJ2-3,TRBV12-3/TRBV12-4,TRBD2,CASSLAGLAGGNTQYF,TGTGCCAGCAGTTTAGCCGGACTAGCGGGAGGGAATACGCAGTATTTT
few,TRBJ2-2,TRBV11-2,-,CASNPTQAVGVTGELFF,TGTGCCAGCAACCCCACCCAGGCCGTCGGGGTCACCGGGGAGCTGTTTTTT
few,TRBJ1-3,TRBV3-1,-,CASSQIQGNTIYF,TGTGCCAGCAGCCAGATTCAGGGGAACACCATATATTTT
few,TRBJ2-3,TRBV18,-,CASSPVPQGGTDTQYF,TGTGCCAGCTCACCAGTTCCACAGGGTGGGACAGATACGCAGTATTTT
few,TRBJ2-3,TRBV7-2,-,CASSLAPGLYTQYF,TGTGCCAGCAGCTTAGCACCGGGACTTTATACGCAGTATTTT
-,TRBJ2-3,TRBV10-2,-,CASSESILLGGTDTQYF,TGCGCCAGCAGTGAGTCCATCTTACTGGGAGGCACAGATACGCAGTATTTT
few,TRBJ2-1,TRBV27,-,CASSPRLGGESYNEQFF,TGTGCCAGCAGTCCCAGACTAGGGGGAGAGTCCTACAATGAGCAGTTCTTC
many,TRBJ1-4,TRBV6-5,-,CASSYGRVGEKLFF,TGTGCCAGCAGTTACGGCAGGGTGGGTGAAAAACTGTTTTTT
-,TRBJ2-5,TRBV5-6,-,CASSHLRKGVQETQYF,TGTGCCAGCAGCCACCTCCGTAAGGGGGTCCAAGAGACCCAGTACTTC
few,TRBJ2-5,TRBV6-5,TRBD1,CASSYGDRAGETQYF,TGTGCCAGCAGTTACGGGGACAGGGCTGGAGAGACCCAGTACTTC
-,TRBJ2-7,TRBV12-3/TRBV12-4,-,CASSLEEQGLSYEQYF,TGTGCCAGCAGTTTAGAAGAGCAGGGGCTTAGCTACGAGCAGTACTTC
-,TRBJ2-7,TRBV12-5,-,CASGPGKGYEQYF,TGTGCTAGTGGTCCCGGGAAGGGGTACGAGCAGTACTTC
few,TRBJ2-7,TRBV6-1,-,CASSTGPGRGIHEQYF,TGTGCCAGCAGTACCGGGCCAGGGAGAGGGATCCACGAGCAGTACTTC
few,TRBJ1-2,TRBV12-3/TRBV12-4,-,CASSLGTPGYTF,TGTGCCAGCAGTTTAGGTACGCCCGGCTACACCTTC
few,TRBJ1-4,TRBV10-1,-,CASSDGEKLFF,TGCGCCAGCAGTGACGGTGAAAAACTGTTTTTT
-,TRBJ2-7,TRBV6-1,TRBD2,CASRTVGLAGASYEQYF,TGTGCCAGCAGGACCGTCGGACTAGCGGGAGCCTCCTACGAGCAGTACTTC
once,TRBJ2-1,TRBV6-1,-,CASSQTNNEQFF,TGTGCCAGCAGCCAGACAAACAATGAGCAGTTCTTC
-,TRBJ2-7,TRBV6-2/TRBV6-3,-,CASSYSVAFTYEQYF,TGTGCCAGCAGTTACTCAGTAGCGTTCACCTACGAGCAGTACTTC
many,TRBJ2-1,TRBV5-6,TRBD1,CASSLRHPGGSRTGYNEQFF,TGTGCCAGCAGCTTGAGACATCCCGGCGGATCCAGGACAGGGTACAATGAGCAGTTCTTC
few,TRBJ2-3,TRBV7-9,-,CASSSLWAWGHEDTQYF,TGTGCCAGCAGCTCATTATGGGCGTGGGGGCATGAAGATACGCAGTATTTT
-,TRBJ2-7,TRBV7-2,-,CASSLVAGQYEQYF,TGTGCCAGCAGCTTAGTGGCGGGGCAATACGAGCAGTACTTC
-,TRBJ2-3,TRBV3-1,-,CASSQWVEDTQYF,TGTGCCAGCAGCCAATGGGTCGAGGATACGCAGTATTTT
-,TRBJ1-1,TRBV25-1,TRBD1,CASSDWTGVAEAFF,TGTGCCAGCAGTGATTGGACAGGGGTGGCCGAAGCTTTCTTT
many,TRBJ1-5,TRBV7-9,-,CASSYGSQPQHF,TGTGCCAGCAGCTACGGAAGTCAGCCCCAGCATTTT
few,TRBJ2-4,TRBV20-1,-,CSASLGGNIQYF,TGCAGTGCTAGTCTGGGCGGAAACATTCAGTACTTC
-,TRBJ1-6,TRBV7-9,TRBD1,CASKGQSSYNSPLHF,TGTGCCAGCAAGGGACAGAGCTCCTATAATTCACCCCTCCACTTT
-,TRBJ2-1,TRBV28,TRBD1,CASSAPSGTGSYNEQFF,TGTGCCAGCAGTGCCCCCTCCGGGACAGGTAGCTACAATGAGCAGTTCTTC
few,TRBJ1-1,TRBV7-9,-,CASSYRGGWTEAFF,TGTGCCAGCAGCTACCGGGGGGGCTGGACTGAAGCTTTCTTT
-,TRBJ2-7,TRBV4-2,TRBD1,CASSTTTDRNEQYF,TGTGCCAGCAGCACAACGACGGACAGGAACGAGCAGTACTTC
few,TRBJ2-2,TRBV27,TRBD2,CATASGSSGELFF,TGTGCCACCGCGAGCGGGAGTAGCGGGGAGCTGTTTTTT
-,TRBJ2-7,TRBV10-3,-,CAISEGRDPYEQYF,TGTGCCATCAGTGAAGGCAGGGACCCCTACGAGCAGTACTTC
-,TRBJ2-7,TRBV5-1,TRBD2,CASSLVVAGNYEQYF,TGCGCCAGCAGCTTGGTGGTAGCGGGGAACTACGAGCAGTACTTC
few,TRBJ2-5,TRBV3-1,-,CASSQVPGVQETQYF,TGTGCCAGCAGCCAAGTTCCGGGAGTTCAAGAGACCCAGTACTTC